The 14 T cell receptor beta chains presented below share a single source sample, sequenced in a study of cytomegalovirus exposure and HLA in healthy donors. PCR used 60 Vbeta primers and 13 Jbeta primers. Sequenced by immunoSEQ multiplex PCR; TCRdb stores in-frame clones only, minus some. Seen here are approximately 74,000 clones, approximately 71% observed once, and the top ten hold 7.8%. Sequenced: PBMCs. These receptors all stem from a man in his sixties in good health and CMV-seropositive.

The CDR3, as DNA: TGTGCCAGCAGCTTAGACAGGACGGGAGGCTACACCTTC. Amino acid sequence: CASSLDRTGGYTF. The V gene is TRBV11-2, the J gene TRBJ1-2; D ambiguous. This CDR3 spans 13 amino acids. V was pared by 0 bases and J by 8 bases, with 10 bases between. CDR1 SGHAT and CDR2 FQNNGV come from the germline V gene. Drawing the rest from reference TRBV11-2 and TRBJ1-2, the complete variable domain is EAGVAQSPRYKIIEKRQSVAFWCNPISGHATLYWYQQILGQGPKLLIQFQNNGVVDDSQLPKDRFSAERLKGVDSTLKIQPAKLEDSAVYLCASSLDRTGGYTFGSGTRLTVV.

This CDR3 reads CASTFLEQKRTNSPNEQFF. The CDR3 DNA follows: TGTGCCAGCACCTTCCTGGAGCAAAAACGGACTAATAGTCCCAATGAGCAGTTCTTC. The chain uses TRBV27 and TRBJ2-1; D is perhaps TRBD2 (6 bases). Germline CDR1 MNHEY, CDR2 SMNVEV (reference sequence). This CDR3 is built from 19 residues. V shed 7 bases and J shed 6 bases, with 31 bases lying between them.

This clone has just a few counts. CDR3 loop: CASSFGGDYGYTF. CDR3 nucleotides: TGCGCCAGCAGCTTTGGGGGGGACTATGGCTACACCTTC. This rearrangement joins TRBV5-1 to TRBJ1-2; tentatively, D is TRBD1 (5 bases). V lost 2 bases and J lost 3, with 8 bases in between. The CDR3 has 13 amino acids. Germline assignment: CDR1 SGHRS and CDR2 YFSETQ. Combining the CDR3 with reference TRBV5-1 and TRBJ1-2 gives the whole variable domain KAGVTQTPRYLIKTRGQQVTLSCSPISGHRSVSWYQQTPGQGLQFLFEYFSETQRNKGNFPGRFSGRQFSNSRSEMNVSTLELGDSALYLCASSFGGDYGYTFGSGTRLTVV.

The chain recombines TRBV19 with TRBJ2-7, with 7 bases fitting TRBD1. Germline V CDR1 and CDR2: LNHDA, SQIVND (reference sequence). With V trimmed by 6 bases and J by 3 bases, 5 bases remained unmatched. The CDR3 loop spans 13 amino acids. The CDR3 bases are TGTGCCAGTAGGACAGGGTTGAACTACGAGCAGTACTTC. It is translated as CASRTGLNYEQYF.

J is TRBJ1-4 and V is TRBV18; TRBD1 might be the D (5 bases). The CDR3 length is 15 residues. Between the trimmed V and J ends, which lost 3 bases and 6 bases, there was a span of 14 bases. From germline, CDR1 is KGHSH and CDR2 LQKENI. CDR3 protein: CASSPSIQVYEKLFF. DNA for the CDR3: TGTGCCAGCTCACCCTCGATACAGGTTTATGAAAAACTGTTTTTT.

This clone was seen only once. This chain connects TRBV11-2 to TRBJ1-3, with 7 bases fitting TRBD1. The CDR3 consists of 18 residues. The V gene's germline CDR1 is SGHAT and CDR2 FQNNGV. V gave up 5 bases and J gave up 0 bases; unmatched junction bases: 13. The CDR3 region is CASSPWGDRQRSGNTIYF. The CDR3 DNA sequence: TGTGCCAGCAGCCCATGGGGGGACAGACAGCGCTCTGGAAACACCATATATTTT.

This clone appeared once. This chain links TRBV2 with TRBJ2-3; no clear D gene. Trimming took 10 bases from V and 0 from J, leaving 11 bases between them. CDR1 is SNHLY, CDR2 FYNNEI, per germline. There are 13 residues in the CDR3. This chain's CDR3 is CAIRLESTDTQYF. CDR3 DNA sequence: TGTGCCATCCGACTCGAGAGCACAGATACGCAGTATTTT. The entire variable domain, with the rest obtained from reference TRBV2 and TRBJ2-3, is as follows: EPEVTQTPSHQVTQMGQEVILRCVPISNHLYFYWYRQILGQKVEFLVSFYNNEISEKSEIFDDQFSVERPDGSNFTLKIRSTKLEDSAMYFCAIRLESTDTQYFGPGTRLTVL.

CDR3 in amino acids: CASSQLAGSYNEQFF. CDR3 nucleotide sequence: TGCGCCAGCAGCCAACTAGCGGGGAGCTACAATGAGCAGTTCTTC. The rearrangement joins TRBV4-1 to TRBJ2-1, with 9 nucleotides matching TRBD2. Germline CDR1 MGHRA, CDR2 YSYEKL. Germline trimming cut 2 bases from V and 3 bases from J; bases unmatched to any gene: 2. The CDR3 runs 15 residues.

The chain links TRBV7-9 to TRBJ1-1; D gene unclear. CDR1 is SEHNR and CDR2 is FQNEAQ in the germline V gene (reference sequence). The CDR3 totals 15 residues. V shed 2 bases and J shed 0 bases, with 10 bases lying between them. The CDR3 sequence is CASSLRQVMNTEAFF. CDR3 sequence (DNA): TGTGCCAGCAGCTTACGCCAGGTCATGAACACTGAAGCTTTCTTT.

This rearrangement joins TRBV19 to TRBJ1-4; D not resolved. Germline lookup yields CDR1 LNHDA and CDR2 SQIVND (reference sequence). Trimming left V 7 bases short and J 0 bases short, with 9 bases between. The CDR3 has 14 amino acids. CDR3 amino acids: CASKPGATNEKLFF. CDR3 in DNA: TGTGCCAGTAAGCCAGGTGCAACTAATGAAAAACTGTTTTTT.

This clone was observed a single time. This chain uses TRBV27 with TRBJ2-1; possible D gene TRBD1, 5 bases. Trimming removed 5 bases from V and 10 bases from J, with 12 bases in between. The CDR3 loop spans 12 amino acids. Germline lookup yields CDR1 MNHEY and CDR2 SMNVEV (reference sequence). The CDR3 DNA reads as TGTGCCAGCAGTCGGACACCTCAGGAGCAGTTCTTC. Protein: CASSRTPQEQFF.

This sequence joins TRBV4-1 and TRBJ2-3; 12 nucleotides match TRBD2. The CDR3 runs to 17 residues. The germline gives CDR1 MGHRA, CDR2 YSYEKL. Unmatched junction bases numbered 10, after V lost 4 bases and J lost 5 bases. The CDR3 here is CASSLILTSGSRDTQYF. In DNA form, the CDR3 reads TGCGCCAGCAGCCTGATACTGACTAGCGGGAGTAGAGATACGCAGTATTTT.

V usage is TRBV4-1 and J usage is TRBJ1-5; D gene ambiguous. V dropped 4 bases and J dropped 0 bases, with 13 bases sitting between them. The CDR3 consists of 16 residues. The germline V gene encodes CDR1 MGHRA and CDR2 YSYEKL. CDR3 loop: CASSPGEANSNQPQHF. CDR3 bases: TGCGCCAGCAGCCCCGGGGAGGCAAATAGCAATCAGCCCCAGCATTTT.

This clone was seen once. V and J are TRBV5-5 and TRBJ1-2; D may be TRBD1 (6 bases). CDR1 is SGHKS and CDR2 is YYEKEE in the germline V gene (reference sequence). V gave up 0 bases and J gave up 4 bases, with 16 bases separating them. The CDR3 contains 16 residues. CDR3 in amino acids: CASSLAGGGQIYGYTF. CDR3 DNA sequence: TGTGCCAGCAGCTTGGCCGGGGGGGGGCAGATCTATGGCTACACCTTC.